These 31 T cell receptor beta chains share one sample of origin, sequenced in a study of shared clonotypes between healthy human individuals. Here immunoSEQ multiplex PCR was the method, and the copy in TCRdb shows in-frame clones only, minus some. The data contain over a million clones, 95% to 97% of them singletons. Sequencing was carried out using naive CD4+ T cells sorted from blood. Subset in this sample: CD45RA+ positively selected. Receptors were obtained from a man younger than 45 in good health.

This clone was picked up one time. The rearrangement links TRBV7-9 to TRBJ2-1, with D perhaps given as TRBD1 or TRBD2 (5 bases each). Germline CDR1 reads SEHNR; CDR2 reads FQNEAQ (reference sequence). The germline V and J ends were trimmed by 5 bases and 7 bases, with 18 bases remaining between them. This CDR3 has 15 residues. This chain's CDR3 is CASSPKVREGNEQFF. The CDR3 DNA reads as TGTGCCAGCAGCCCCAAGGTCCGTGAGGGGAATGAGCAGTTCTTC.

CDR3 protein: CATSSRGGYEKLFF. Here the CDR3 DNA reads TGTGCCACCAGCAGCCGTGGGGGGTATGAAAAACTGTTTTTT. The rearrangement joins TRBV15 to TRBJ1-4, with D maybe TRBD1 (5 bases). CDR1 and CDR2 from the germline V gene are LNHNV and YYDKDF (reference sequence). The CDR3 is made up of 14 amino acids. The V gene lost 3 bases and the J gene lost 6 bases, with 11 bases spanning the gap. Filled out from reference TRBV15 and TRBJ1-4, the complete variable domain reads DAMVIQNPRYQVTQFGKPVTLSCSQTLNHNVMYWYQQKSSQAPKLLFHYYDKDFNNEADTPDNFQSRRPNTSFCFLDIRSPGLGDTAMYLCATSSRGGYEKLFFGSGTQLSVL.

This clone was seen only once. The chain is built from TRBV5-1 and TRBJ2-2, with 7 bases lining up with TRBD2. The germline CDR1 and CDR2 sequences are SGHRS and YFSETQ. This CDR3 region has 14 residues. Trimming at V came to 4 bases and at J to 11 bases, leaving 11 bases not matched to a gene. CDR3 protein: CASSAGLERGELFF. CDR3 bases: TGCGCCAGCAGCGCGGGACTTGAGCGGGGAGAGCTGTTTTTT.

This chain joins TRBV7-9 and TRBJ1-4; possibly TRBD1 for D (5 bases). In germline, CDR1 is SEHNR, CDR2 FQNEAQ (reference sequence). The ends were cut back, 5 bases at V and 0 bases at J, with 10 bases in the middle. The CDR3 extends over 15 amino acids. CDR3 bases: TGTGCCAGCAGCGAACAGGAAGCAACTAATGAAAAACTGTTTTTT. It encodes CASSEQEATNEKLFF. The variable domain in full, completed from reference TRBV7-9 and TRBJ1-4, reads DTGVSQNPRHKITKRGQNVTFRCDPISEHNRLYWYRQTLGQGPEFLTYFQNEAQLEKSRLLSDRFSAERPKGSFSTLEIQRTEQGDSAMYLCASSEQEATNEKLFFGSGTQLSVL.

V gene TRBV12-5 combines with J gene TRBJ1-2; D call uncertain. The CDR3 length is 16 residues. The ends were cut back, 1 base at V and 5 bases at J, with 17 bases in the middle. Germline V lookup: CDR1 LGHNT, CDR2 FRNRAP. Here the CDR3 reads CASGLGTERTPYGYTF. The CDR3 region has the DNA TGTGCTAGTGGTTTGGGGACGGAAAGAACACCGTATGGCTACACCTTC.

The gene calls are TRBV9 and TRBJ1-5; D is unresolved. V was cut by 4 bases and J by 3 bases, with 8 bases left in between. The CDR3 has 13 residues. The germline gives CDR1 SGDLS, CDR2 YYNGEE. CDR3 amino acids: CASSPAPNQPQHF. The CDR3 DNA reads TGTGCCAGCAGCCCGGCCCCCAATCAGCCCCAGCATTTT.

V usage is TRBV10-3 and J usage is TRBJ2-7; D perhaps matches TRBD2 (5 bases). V lost 3 bases and J lost 6, with 9 bases in between. Germline CDR1 and CDR2: ENHRY and SYGVKD. CDR3 length: 12 amino acids. The CDR3 spells CAISETRREQYF. CDR3 bases: TGTGCCATCAGTGAAACTAGACGCGAGCAGTACTTC.

The rearrangement uses TRBV7-3 and TRBJ2-2; the D gene is possibly TRBD1 (6 bases). Germline lookup yields CDR1 SGHTA and CDR2 FQGTGA. The CDR3 has 14 residues. The germline V and J ends were trimmed by 4 bases and 5 bases, with 11 bases remaining between them. The DNA of the CDR3 is TGTGCCAGCAGCTCGCAGGGGATAACCGGGGAGCTGTTTTTT. This sequence encodes CASSSQGITGELFF.

The chain uses TRBV9 and TRBJ2-2; the D is unclear. V was pared by 0 bases and J by 4 bases, with 10 bases between. The CDR3 covers 15 residues. Germline V gene lookup returns CDR1 SGDLS and CDR2 YYNGEE. This chain's CDR3 is CASSVAGTGTGELFF. CDR3 nucleotide sequence: TGTGCCAGCAGCGTAGCCGGCACGGGCACCGGGGAGCTGTTTTTT.

The genes are TRBV7-3 and TRBJ2-7; 7 bases fit TRBD1. V dropped 0 bases and J dropped 6; count of bases not matched to a gene: 5. The CDR3 length is 14 residues. Germline lookup yields CDR1 SGHTA and CDR2 FQGTGA. The CDR3 here is CASSLTGQATEQYF. The CDR3 DNA is TGTGCCAGCAGCTTAACAGGACAGGCAACCGAGCAGTACTTC.

The J gene is TRBJ1-5, the V gene TRBV5-6; D gene uncertain. The CDR3 covers 15 residues. Per germline, CDR1 SGHDT and CDR2 YYEEEE. The V gene lost 9 bases and the J gene lost 0 bases, with 16 bases spanning the gap. CDR3 coding DNA: TGTGCCAATAAAGGGCAGTCCTATAGCAATCAGCCCCAGCATTTT. Its protein product is CANKGQSYSNQPQHF.

V usage is TRBV2 and J usage is TRBJ1-1; D is uncertain. CDR1 is SNHLY, CDR2 FYNNEI, per germline. The CDR3 length is 15 residues. Trimming cost V 4 bases and J 1 base, with 13 bases left between them. The CDR3 loop reads CASSAQGPRNTEAFF. The CDR3 region has the DNA TGTGCCAGCAGTGCGCAAGGGCCCCGGAACACTGAAGCTTTCTTT.

The CDR3 bases are TGTGCCAGCAGCTTAGACCTTCCGGGACAGGGAGGCAATGAGCAGTTCTTC. Amino acid sequence: CASSLDLPGQGGNEQFF. The chain couples TRBV11-3 to TRBJ2-1, with 9 nucleotides matching TRBD1. The germline V gene encodes CDR1 SGHNT and CDR2 YENEEA. This CDR3 is 17 amino acids long. V lost 0 bases and J lost 6; bases outside the gene matches: 9.

V and J are TRBV5-4 and TRBJ2-7, with TRBD2 identical over 8 bases. This CDR3 is 14 amino acids long. Germline assignment: CDR1 SGHNT and CDR2 YYREEE (reference sequence). V trimming: 0 bases; J trimming: 7 bases; junction bases outside the gene matches: 6. CDR3 DNA: TGTGCCAGCAGCTTGGCCGGGACTAGTGGGGAGCAGTACTTC. Its protein product is CASSLAGTSGEQYF.

J is TRBJ2-1 and V is TRBV19; D perhaps matches TRBD2 (5 bases). Germline V gives CDR1 LNHDA, CDR2 SQIVND (reference sequence). The V and J ends lost 5 bases and 9 bases respectively, with 20 bases between them. This CDR3 is 15 amino acids long. CDR3 amino acids: CASSPTRRRSGEQFF. Written as DNA, the CDR3 is TGTGCCAGTAGTCCGACCAGGAGACGCAGCGGTGAGCAGTTCTTC.

The chain recombines TRBV9 with TRBJ2-5; no clear D gene. The germline gives CDR1 SGDLS, CDR2 YYNGEE. The V end lost 0 bases, the J end lost 7 bases, and 10 bases lay between the germline ends. The CDR3 is 13 amino acids. The CDR3 is CASSVVSKGTQYF. The CDR3 region has the DNA TGTGCCAGCAGCGTAGTTAGTAAGGGGACCCAGTACTTC.

The chain joins TRBV5-1 to TRBJ2-3, with D perhaps TRBD2 (5 bases). The CDR3 covers 15 residues. Per the germline V gene, CDR1 is SGHRS and CDR2 is YFSETQ. Trimming cost V 4 bases and J 3 bases, with 15 bases left between them. For the CDR3, the DNA is TGCGCCAGCAGCAACGGGATCCGCGGGACAGATACGCAGTATTTT. Translation: CASSNGIRGTDTQYF.

This chain connects TRBV5-4 to TRBJ2-1, with a weak D call TRBD2 (6 bases). V was cut by 4 bases and J by 9 bases, with 17 bases left in between. The CDR3 consists of 14 residues. The germline CDR1 and CDR2 sequences are SGHNT and YYREEE (reference sequence). This CDR3 is CASSPGRRDLEQFF. The CDR3 DNA follows: TGTGCCAGCAGCCCTGGCCGGCGGGACCTTGAGCAGTTCTTC.

V is TRBV11-3 and J is TRBJ2-6, with 7 bases aligning to TRBD1. The CDR3 sequence is 15 residues long. Trimming took 7 bases from V and 2 from J; bases not matched to a gene: 5. Germline V gene lookup returns CDR1 SGHNT and CDR2 YENEEA. The CDR3 sequence: CASTHQGAGANVLTF. Here the CDR3 DNA reads TGTGCCAGCACGCACCAGGGGGCTGGGGCCAACGTCCTGACTTTC.

The chain joins TRBV5-4 to TRBJ1-2; D might be TRBD1 (5 bases). CDR1 SGHNT and CDR2 YYREEE come from the germline V gene (reference sequence). V gave up 4 bases and J gave up 8 bases, with 15 bases separating them. The CDR3 consists of 13 residues. The CDR3 coding sequence is TGTGCCAGCAGCGAGGGACTTTCTGTAGGCTACACCTTC. It is translated as CASSEGLSVGYTF.

The chain employs TRBV5-1 and TRBJ1-3; D possibly corresponds to TRBD1 (5 bases). V dropped 1 base and J dropped 4 bases, with 12 bases sitting between them. The CDR3 runs 15 residues. The germline gives CDR1 SGHRS, CDR2 YFSETQ. The CDR3 coding sequence is TGCGCCAGCAGCTTGAGGCCGACAGACGGAAACACCATATATTTT. As protein: CASSLRPTDGNTIYF.

The chain couples TRBV5-1 to TRBJ2-2; TRBD1 aligns across 7 bases. The germline gives CDR1 SGHRS, CDR2 YFSETQ. V dropped 0 bases and J dropped 2; count of bases not matched to a gene: 4. The CDR3 sequence is 16 residues long. In DNA form, the CDR3 reads TGCGCCAGCAGCTTGGGTGGGACAGCCAACACCGGGGAGCTGTTTTTT. Its protein is CASSLGGTANTGELFF.

Details on this clone: The junction and the germline gene differ at one end; a read error may be behind it. The chain combines TRBV13 with TRBJ2-1; a possible D gene is TRBD2 (6 bases). Germline CDR1 is PRHDT and CDR2 is FYEKMQ (reference sequence). The CDR3 has 16 amino acids. The CDR3 nucleotides read TGTGCCAGCAGCCGACTAGGTACCAGCTCCTACAATGAGCAGCTCTTC. Its protein is CASSRLGTSSYNEQLF.

J is TRBJ1-4 and V is TRBV15; weak D call: TRBD1 (5 bases). With 6 bases removed from V and 8 bases from J, the gap between germline ends came to 13 bases. Germline CDR1 and CDR2: LNHNV and YYDKDF (reference sequence). The CDR3 sequence is 13 residues long. CDR3 DNA sequence: TGTGCCACCAGTCGGGGACTTCAGGAAAAACTGTTTTTT. Its translation is CATSRGLQEKLFF.

This chain connects TRBV7-6 to TRBJ1-1; D call uncertain. Trimming removed 5 bases at V and 1 base at J, with 17 bases between. The CDR3 contains 16 residues. CDR1 is SGHVS and CDR2 is FNYEAQ in the germline V gene. The CDR3 coding sequence is TGTGCCAGCAGCCATTCTACCTATTTACAGAACACTGAAGCTTTCTTT. Residues: CASSHSTYLQNTEAFF. The variable domain in full, completed from reference TRBV7-6 and TRBJ1-1, reads GAGVSQSPRYKVTKRGQDVALRCDPISGHVSLYWYRQALGQGPEFLTYFNYEAQQDKSGLPNDRFSAERPEGSISTLTIQRTEQRDSAMYRCASSHSTYLQNTEAFFGQGTRLTVV.

This chain connects TRBV5-5 to TRBJ1-2; D not certain. Trimming shortened V by 1 base and J by 2 bases, and 9 bases separated the two germline ends. The CDR3 is 14 amino acids. CDR1 and CDR2 (germline): SGHKS, YYEKEE (reference sequence). CDR3 sequence: CASSLSKPNYGYTF. Here the CDR3 DNA reads TGTGCCAGCAGCTTGTCAAAGCCCAACTATGGCTACACCTTC.

The CDR3 nucleotides read TGTGCCAGCAGCTTACCCACCCGCGAGCAGTACTTC. Translation: CASSLPTREQYF. The rearrangement joins TRBV11-2 to TRBJ2-7, with D unclear. Germline values: CDR1 SGHAT, CDR2 FQNNGV. The CDR3 spans 12 residues. V gave up 2 bases and J gave up 6 bases, with 8 bases separating them.

The chain uses TRBV15 and TRBJ2-7; possibly TRBD1 for D (6 bases). The CDR3 has 15 amino acids. Looked up from germline, CDR1 is LNHNV and CDR2 is YYDKDF (reference sequence). V was cut by 3 bases and J by 4 bases, with 16 bases left in between. The DNA of the CDR3 is TGTGCCACCAGCAGGAGCCCAGGGGCAGATTACGAGCAGTACTTC. Translation gives CATSRSPGADYEQYF.

V is TRBV28 and J is TRBJ1-5; maybe TRBD1 (5 bases). The germline gives CDR1 MDHEN, CDR2 SYDVKM. The germline V and J ends were trimmed by 6 bases and 4 bases, with 25 bases remaining between them. The CDR3 totals 18 residues. The CDR3 protein is CASSQRSRDFKRNQPQHF. The CDR3 nucleotides read TGTGCCAGCAGCCAAAGATCCCGGGACTTCAAGCGGAATCAGCCCCAGCATTTT.

This chain connects TRBV28 to TRBJ2-1; D possibly corresponds to TRBD2 (6 bases). The CDR3 length is 15 residues. With 4 bases removed from V and 4 bases from J, the gap between germline ends came to 14 bases. The V gene's germline CDR1 is MDHEN and CDR2 SYDVKM. CDR3 coding DNA: TGTGCCAGCAGTTCGGGAGTCCGAGGTTACAATGAGCAGTTCTTC. Its translation: CASSSGVRGYNEQFF.

The chain links TRBV9 to TRBJ2-1, with D possibly TRBD1 on 6 matching bases. Germline values: CDR1 SGDLS, CDR2 YYNGEE. This CDR3 comprises 13 residues. V was clipped by 6 bases and J by 4 bases, with 11 bases between them. This chain's CDR3 is CASNPTGYNEQFF. The CDR3 coding sequence is TGTGCCAGCAATCCGACAGGTTACAATGAGCAGTTCTTC.